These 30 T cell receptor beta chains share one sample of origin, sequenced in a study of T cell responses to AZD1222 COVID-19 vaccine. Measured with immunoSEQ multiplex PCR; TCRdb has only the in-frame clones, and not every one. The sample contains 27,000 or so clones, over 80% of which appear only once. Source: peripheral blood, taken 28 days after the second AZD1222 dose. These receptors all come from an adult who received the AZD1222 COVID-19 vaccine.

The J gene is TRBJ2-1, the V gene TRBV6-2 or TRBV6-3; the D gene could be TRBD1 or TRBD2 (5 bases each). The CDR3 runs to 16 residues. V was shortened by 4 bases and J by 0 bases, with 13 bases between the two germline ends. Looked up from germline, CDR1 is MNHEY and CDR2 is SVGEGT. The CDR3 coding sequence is TGTGCCAGCAGTTGGGTTGTGAGGGGCTCCTACAATGAGCAGTTCTTC. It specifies CASSWVVRGSYNEQFF.

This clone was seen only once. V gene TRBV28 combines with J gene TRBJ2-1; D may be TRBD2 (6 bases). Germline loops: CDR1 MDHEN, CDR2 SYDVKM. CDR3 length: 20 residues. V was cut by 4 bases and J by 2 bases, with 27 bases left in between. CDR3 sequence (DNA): TGTGCCAGCAGTTCCGCCCACCCCTCCCGGGGGTCGAGGACCTACAATGAGCAGTTCTTC. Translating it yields CASSSAHPSRGSRTYNEQFF. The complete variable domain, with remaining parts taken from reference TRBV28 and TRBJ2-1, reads DVKVTQSSRYLVKRTGEKVFLECVQDMDHENMFWYRQDPGLGLRLIYFSYDVKMKEKGDIPEGYSVSREKKERFSLILESASTNQTSMYLCASSSAHPSRGSRTYNEQFFGPGTRLTVL.

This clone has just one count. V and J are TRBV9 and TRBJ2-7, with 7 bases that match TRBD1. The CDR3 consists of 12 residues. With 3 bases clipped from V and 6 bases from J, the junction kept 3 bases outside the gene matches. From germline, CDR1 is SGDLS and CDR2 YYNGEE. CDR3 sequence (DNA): TGTGCCAGCAGCGCAGGGGGTGGCGAGCAGTACTTC. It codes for CASSAGGGEQYF.

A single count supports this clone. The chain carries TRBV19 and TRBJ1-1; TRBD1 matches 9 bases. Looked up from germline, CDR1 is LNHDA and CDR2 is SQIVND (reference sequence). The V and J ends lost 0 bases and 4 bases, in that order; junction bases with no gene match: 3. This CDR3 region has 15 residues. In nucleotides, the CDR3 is TGTGCCAGTAGTATAGATGGACAGGGGCTCACTGAAGCTTTCTTT. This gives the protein CASSIDGQGLTEAFF.

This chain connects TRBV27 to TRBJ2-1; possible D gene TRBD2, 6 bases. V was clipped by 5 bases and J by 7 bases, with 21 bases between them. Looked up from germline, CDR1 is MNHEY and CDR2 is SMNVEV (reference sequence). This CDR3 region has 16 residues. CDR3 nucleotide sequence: TGTGCCAGCAGTCCGTCGGGACTCGGTATTTGGAATGAGCAGTTCTTC. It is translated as CASSPSGLGIWNEQFF.

The DNA of the CDR3 is TGTGCCAGCAGCGGAACCGGGGTCGGCTACACCTTC. This codes for CASSGTGVGYTF. V is TRBV6-5 and J is TRBJ1-2; D is ambiguous. The V gene's germline CDR1 is MNHEY and CDR2 SVGAGI. CDR3 length: 12 amino acids. Trimming left V 6 bases short and J 8 bases short, with 13 bases between.

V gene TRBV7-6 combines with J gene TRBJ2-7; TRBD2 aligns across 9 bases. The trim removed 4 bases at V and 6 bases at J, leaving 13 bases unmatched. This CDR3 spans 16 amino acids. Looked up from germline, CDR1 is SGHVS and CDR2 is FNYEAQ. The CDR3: CASSSGGSGRGREQYF. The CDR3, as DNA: TGTGCCAGCAGCTCCGGGGGTAGCGGGAGAGGACGCGAGCAGTACTTC.

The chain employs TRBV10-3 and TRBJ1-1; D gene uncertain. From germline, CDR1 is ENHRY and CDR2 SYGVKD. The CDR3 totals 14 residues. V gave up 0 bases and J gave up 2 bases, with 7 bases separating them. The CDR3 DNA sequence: TGTGCCATCAGTGAGTCCCTTATAAACACTGAAGCTTTCTTT. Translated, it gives CAISESLINTEAFF.

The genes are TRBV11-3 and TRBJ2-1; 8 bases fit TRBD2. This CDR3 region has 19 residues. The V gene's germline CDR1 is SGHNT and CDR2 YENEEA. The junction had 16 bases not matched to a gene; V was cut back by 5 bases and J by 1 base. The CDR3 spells CASSPTITQAGESYNEQFF. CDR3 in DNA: TGTGCCAGCAGCCCAACAATTACACAAGCGGGAGAATCCTACAATGAGCAGTTCTTC.

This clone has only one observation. For the CDR3, the DNA is TGTGCCACGACCCCGGCAGGGATGGCCGGGGAGCTGTTTTTT. It translates to CATTPAGMAGELFF. This chain uses TRBV7-2 with TRBJ2-2; tentatively, D is TRBD1 (5 bases). CDR1 and CDR2 from the germline V gene are SGHTA and FQGNSA. This CDR3 is built from 14 residues. V was trimmed by 10 bases and J by 6 bases, leaving 18 bases between them.

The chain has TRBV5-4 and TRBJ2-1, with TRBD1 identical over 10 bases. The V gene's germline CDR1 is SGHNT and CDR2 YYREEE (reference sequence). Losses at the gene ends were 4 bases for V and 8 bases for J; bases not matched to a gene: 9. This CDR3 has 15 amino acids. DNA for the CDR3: TGTGCCAGCAGCCCTCGACAGGGGGCGGGGGATGAGCAGTTCTTC. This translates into CASSPRQGAGDEQFF.

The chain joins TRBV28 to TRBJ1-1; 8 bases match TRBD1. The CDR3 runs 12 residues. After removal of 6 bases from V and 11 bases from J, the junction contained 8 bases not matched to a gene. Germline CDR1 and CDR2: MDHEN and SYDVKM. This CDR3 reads CASSTQGAGAFF. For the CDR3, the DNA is TGTGCCAGCAGCACCCAGGGGGCTGGGGCTTTCTTT.

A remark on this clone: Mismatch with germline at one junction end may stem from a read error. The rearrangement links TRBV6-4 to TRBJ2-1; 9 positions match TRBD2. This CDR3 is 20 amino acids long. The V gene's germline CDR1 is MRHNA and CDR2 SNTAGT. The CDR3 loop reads CASRDFGAREGLDTYNEQFF. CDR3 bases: TGTGCCAGCAGAGACTTCGGGGCGCGGGAGGGTCTAGATACCTACAATGAGCAGTTCTTC.

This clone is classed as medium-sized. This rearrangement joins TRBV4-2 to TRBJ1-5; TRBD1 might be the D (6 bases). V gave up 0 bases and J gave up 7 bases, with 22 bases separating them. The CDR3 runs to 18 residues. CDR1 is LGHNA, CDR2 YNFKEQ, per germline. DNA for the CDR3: TGTGCCAGCAGCCAAGATCGGGGGAAATCGACAGGCGTACAGCCCCAGCATTTT. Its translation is CASSQDRGKSTGVQPQHF.

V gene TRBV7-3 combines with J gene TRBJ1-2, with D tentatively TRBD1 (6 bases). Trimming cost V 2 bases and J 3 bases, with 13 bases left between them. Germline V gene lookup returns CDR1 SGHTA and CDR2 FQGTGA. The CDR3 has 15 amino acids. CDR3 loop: CASSLYGGEDYGYTF. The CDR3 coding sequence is TGTGCCAGCAGCTTATATGGGGGCGAGGACTATGGCTACACCTTC.

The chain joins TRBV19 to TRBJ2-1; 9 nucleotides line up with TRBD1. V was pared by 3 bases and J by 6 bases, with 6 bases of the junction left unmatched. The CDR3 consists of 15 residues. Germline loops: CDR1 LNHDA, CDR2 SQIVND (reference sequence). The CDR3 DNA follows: TGTGCCAGTAGTATGGGGACAGGGTTGATCAATGAGCAGTTCTTC. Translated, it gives CASSMGTGLINEQFF. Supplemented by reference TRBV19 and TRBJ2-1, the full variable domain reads DGGITQSPKYLFRKEGQNVTLSCEQNLNHDAMYWYRQDPGQGLRLIYYSQIVNDFQKGDIAEGYSVSREKKESFPLTVTSAQKNPTAFYLCASSMGTGLINEQFFGPGTRLTVL.

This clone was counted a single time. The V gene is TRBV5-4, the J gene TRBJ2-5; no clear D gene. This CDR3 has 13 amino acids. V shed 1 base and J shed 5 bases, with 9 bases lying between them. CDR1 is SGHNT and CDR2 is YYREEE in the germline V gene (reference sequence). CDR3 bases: TGTGCCAGCAGCTTGAACAATCAGGAGACCCAGTACTTC. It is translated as CASSLNNQETQYF.

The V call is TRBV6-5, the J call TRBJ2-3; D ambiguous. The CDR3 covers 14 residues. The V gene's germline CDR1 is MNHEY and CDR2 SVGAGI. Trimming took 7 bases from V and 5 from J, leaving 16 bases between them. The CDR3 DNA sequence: TGTGCCAGCACCTACGGTCCCTTCGGAGATACGCAGTATTTT. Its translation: CASTYGPFGDTQYF.

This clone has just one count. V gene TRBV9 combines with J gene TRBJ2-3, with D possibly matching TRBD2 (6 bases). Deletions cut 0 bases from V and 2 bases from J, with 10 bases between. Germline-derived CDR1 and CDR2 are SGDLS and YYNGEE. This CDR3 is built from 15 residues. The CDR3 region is CASSVGAGITDTQYF. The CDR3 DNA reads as TGTGCCAGCAGCGTAGGAGCGGGTATCACAGATACGCAGTATTTT.

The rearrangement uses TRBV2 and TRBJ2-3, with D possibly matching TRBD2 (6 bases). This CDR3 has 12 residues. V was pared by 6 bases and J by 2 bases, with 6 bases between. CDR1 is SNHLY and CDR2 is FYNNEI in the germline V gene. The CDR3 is CASRGLTDTQYF. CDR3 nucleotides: TGTGCCAGCAGGGGACTCACAGATACGCAGTATTTT.

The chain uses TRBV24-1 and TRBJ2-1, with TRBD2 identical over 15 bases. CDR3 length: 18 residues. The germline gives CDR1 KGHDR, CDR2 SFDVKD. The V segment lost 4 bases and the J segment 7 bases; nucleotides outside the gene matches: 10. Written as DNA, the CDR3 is TGTGCCACCAGTGACTTACCGGGACTAGCGGGAGGATTAAATGAGCAGTTCTTC. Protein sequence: CATSDLPGLAGGLNEQFF.

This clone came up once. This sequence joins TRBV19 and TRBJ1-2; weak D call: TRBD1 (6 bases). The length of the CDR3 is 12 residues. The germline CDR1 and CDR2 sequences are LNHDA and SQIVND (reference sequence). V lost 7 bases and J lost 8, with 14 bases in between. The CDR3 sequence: CASIGTSGGYTF. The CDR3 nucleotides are TGTGCCAGTATTGGGACATCGGGAGGCTACACCTTC.

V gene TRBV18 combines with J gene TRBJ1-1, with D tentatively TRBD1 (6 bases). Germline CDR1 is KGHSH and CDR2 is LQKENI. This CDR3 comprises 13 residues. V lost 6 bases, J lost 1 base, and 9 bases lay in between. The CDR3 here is CASSTGKNTEAFF. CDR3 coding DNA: TGTGCCAGCTCCACAGGGAAGAACACTGAAGCTTTCTTT.

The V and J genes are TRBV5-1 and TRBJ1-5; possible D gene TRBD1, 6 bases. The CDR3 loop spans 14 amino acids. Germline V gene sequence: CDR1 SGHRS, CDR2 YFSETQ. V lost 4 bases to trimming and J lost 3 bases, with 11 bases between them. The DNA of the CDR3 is TGCGCCAGCAGCCCGGCAGGGGACAATCAGCCCCAGCATTTT. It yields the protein CASSPAGDNQPQHF.

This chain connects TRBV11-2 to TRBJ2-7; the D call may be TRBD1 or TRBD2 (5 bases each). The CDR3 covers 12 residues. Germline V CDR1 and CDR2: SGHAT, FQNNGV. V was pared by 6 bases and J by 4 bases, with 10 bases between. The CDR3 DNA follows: TGTGCCAGCAGGTGGGGACGGTACGAGCAGTACTTC. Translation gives CASRWGRYEQYF.

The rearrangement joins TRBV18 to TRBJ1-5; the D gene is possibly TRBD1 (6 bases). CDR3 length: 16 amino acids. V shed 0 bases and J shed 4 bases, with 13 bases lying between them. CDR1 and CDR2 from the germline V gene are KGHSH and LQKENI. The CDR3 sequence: CASSPPGTGKNQPQHF. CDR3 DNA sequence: TGTGCCAGCTCACCACCCGGCACAGGGAAGAATCAGCCCCAGCATTTT.

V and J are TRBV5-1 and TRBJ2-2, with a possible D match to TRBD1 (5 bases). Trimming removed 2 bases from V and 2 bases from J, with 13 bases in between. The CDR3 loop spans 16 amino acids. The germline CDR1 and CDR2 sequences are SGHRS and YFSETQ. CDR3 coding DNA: TGCGCCAGCAGCTTTTCCAGGGCGACCAACACCGGGGAGCTGTTTTTT. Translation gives CASSFSRATNTGELFF.

The CDR3 DNA reads TGTGCCAGCTCACCGATGCACGTGGGGGTGAACACTGAAGCTTTCTTT. Amino acids: CASSPMHVGVNTEAFF. The rearrangement joins TRBV18 to TRBJ1-1, with a tentative D call TRBD1 (5 bases). Germline CDR1 KGHSH, CDR2 LQKENI. V gave up 3 bases and J gave up 0 bases, with 14 bases separating them. The CDR3 is 16 residues long.

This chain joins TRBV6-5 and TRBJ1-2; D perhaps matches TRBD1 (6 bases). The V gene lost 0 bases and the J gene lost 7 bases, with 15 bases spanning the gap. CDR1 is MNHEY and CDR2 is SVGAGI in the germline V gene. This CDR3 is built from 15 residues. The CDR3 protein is CASSYSGQQWRGYTF. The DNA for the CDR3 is TGTGCCAGCAGTTACTCAGGACAGCAGTGGCGTGGCTACACCTTC.

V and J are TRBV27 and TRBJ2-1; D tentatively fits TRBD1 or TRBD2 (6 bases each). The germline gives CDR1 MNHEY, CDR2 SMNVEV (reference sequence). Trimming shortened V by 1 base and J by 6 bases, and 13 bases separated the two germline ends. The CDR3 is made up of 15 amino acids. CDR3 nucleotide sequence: TGTGCCAGCAGTTTATGGCGGGACAAGTTCAATGAGCAGTTCTTC. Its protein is CASSLWRDKFNEQFF.